The 21 T cell receptor beta chains below were found in one sample sequenced in a study of blood T cell repertoires in COVID-19. Data came from immunoSEQ multiplex PCR; TCRdb stores just in-frame clones and leaves some out. The sample shows about 85,000 clones, around 85% of them seen only once. Specimen: peripheral blood. The receptors were gathered from a man aged 60 to 69 with acute or convalescent COVID-19.

The V call is TRBV25-1, the J call TRBJ1-3; tentatively, D is TRBD1 (5 bases). V shed 7 bases and J shed 4 bases, with 14 bases lying between them. Germline-derived CDR1 and CDR2 are MGHDK and SYGVNS. CDR3 size: 14 residues. Here the CDR3 reads CASTEWGGGNTIYF. CDR3 sequence (DNA): TGTGCCAGCACCGAATGGGGGGGAGGAAACACCATATATTTT.

The chain recombines TRBV7-3 with TRBJ2-2; maybe TRBD1 (5 bases). V was pared by 7 bases and J by 5 bases, with 11 bases between. The CDR3 runs to 13 residues. Germline loops: CDR1 SGHTA, CDR2 FQGTGA. DNA of the CDR3: TGTGCCAGCACCGCAGGGCAGACCGGGGAGCTGTTTTTT. This gives the protein CASTAGQTGELFF.

J is TRBJ1-5 and V is TRBV2, with D tentatively TRBD1 (5 bases). The CDR3 is 13 amino acids. Germline V CDR1 and CDR2: SNHLY, FYNNEI. With 4 bases removed from V and 6 bases from J, the gap between germline ends came to 10 bases. DNA for the CDR3: TGTGCCAGCAGTGTCGGGGGTGTTCAGCCCCAGCATTTT. This encodes CASSVGGVQPQHF.

This clone was counted between two and nine times. DNA of the CDR3: TGTGCCATCTCTAGTCTATCCTCCTACAATGAGCAGTTCTTC. As protein: CAISSLSSYNEQFF. The genes are TRBV10-3 and TRBJ2-1; D not certain. This CDR3 has 14 residues. Germline CDR1 reads ENHRY; CDR2 reads SYGVKD. Trimming took 8 bases from V and 0 from J, leaving 11 bases between them.

The V and J genes are TRBV7-8 and TRBJ2-3, with 7 bases aligning to TRBD1. Losses at the gene ends were 4 bases for V and 2 bases for J; bases not matched to a gene: 12. The CDR3 consists of 17 residues. CDR1 is SGHVS, CDR2 FQNEAQ, per germline. CDR3 nucleotides: TGTGCCAGCAGCTGGGAACAGGGGTATGTGGACACAGATACGCAGTATTTT. It yields the protein CASSWEQGYVDTDTQYF.

The chain uses TRBV19 and TRBJ1-3; 7 bases line up with TRBD1. The CDR3 runs to 19 residues. V lost 9 bases to trimming and J lost 0 bases; unmatched junction nucleotides: 20. Germline V gene data show CDR1 as LNHDA and CDR2 as SQIVND (reference sequence). The CDR3 DNA reads as TGTGCCAGCAGCCCGCCGGGACAGATTTTTACCTTCTCTGGAAACACCATATATTTT. This encodes CASSPPGQIFTFSGNTIYF.

V is TRBV12-5 and J is TRBJ2-1, with 10 bases that match TRBD2. V lost 0 bases, J lost 6 bases, and 2 bases stayed unmatched. This CDR3 is 15 amino acids long. CDR1 is LGHNT, CDR2 FRNRAP, per germline. The CDR3 is CASGLVAGGFNEQFF. In nucleotides, the CDR3 is TGTGCTAGTGGTTTGGTAGCGGGGGGGTTCAATGAGCAGTTCTTC.

This chain connects TRBV27 to TRBJ2-5; 7 bases are shared with TRBD1. J gave up 4 bases and V 3 bases, and 8 bases lay outside the gene matches. Germline V gene lookup returns CDR1 MNHEY and CDR2 SMNVEV (reference sequence). The CDR3 is 15 residues long. CDR3: CASSLSNRGGETQYF. Written as DNA, the CDR3 is TGTGCCAGCAGTTTGAGTAACAGGGGTGGAGAGACCCAGTACTTC.

This sequence joins TRBV4-3 and TRBJ2-7; TRBD2 aligns across 7 bases. This CDR3 is 18 amino acids long. Germline CDR1 reads LGHNA; CDR2 reads YSLEER. V lost 3 bases and J lost 0; bases outside the gene matches: 14. CDR3 nucleotide sequence: TGCGCCAGCAGCCAGGGTCACAACCGGGGGGATTACTCCTACGAGCAGTACTTC. It specifies CASSQGHNRGDYSYEQYF.

The rearrangement joins TRBV20-1 to TRBJ1-5; TRBD1 agrees at 9 bases. The CDR3 has 15 residues. Germline CDR1 and CDR2: DFQATT and SNEGSKA (reference sequence). J was trimmed by 4 bases and V by 3 bases; bases with no gene match: 7. Here the CDR3 reads CSASEDRGYNQPQHF. CDR3 DNA: TGCAGTGCTAGTGAGGACAGGGGTTATAATCAGCCCCAGCATTTT.

This clone was found once. The chain combines TRBV7-9 with TRBJ1-1; D is undetermined. V was clipped by 1 base and J by 5 bases, with 5 bases between them. There are 12 residues in the CDR3. Germline CDR1 SEHNR, CDR2 FQNEAQ (reference sequence). The CDR3: CASSLGETEAFF. As DNA, the CDR3 is TGTGCCAGCAGCTTAGGGGAGACTGAAGCTTTCTTT.

V and J are TRBV4-3 and TRBJ2-1, with 8 bases matching TRBD2. The CDR3 runs 17 residues. Germline lookup yields CDR1 LGHNA and CDR2 YSLEER. The trim removed 0 bases at V and 7 bases at J, leaving 11 bases unmatched. The CDR3 spells CASSQDRGSGGQNEQFF. In nucleotides, the CDR3 is TGCGCCAGCAGCCAAGATCGGGGGAGCGGGGGCCAAAATGAGCAGTTCTTC.

This clone was found a few times. This rearrangement joins TRBV11-2 to TRBJ2-4; D remains ambiguous. This CDR3 has 13 residues. Trimming stripped 4 bases from V and 0 bases from J, with 4 bases between. Germline values: CDR1 SGHAT, CDR2 FQNNGV. DNA for the CDR3: TGTGCCAGCAGCTCACTAGCCAAAAACATTCAGTACTTC. This codes for CASSSLAKNIQYF.

This chain connects TRBV20-1 to TRBJ2-6; D gene uncertain. The germline V and J ends were trimmed by 3 bases and 1 base, with 7 bases remaining between them. The CDR3 length is 14 residues. In germline, CDR1 is DFQATT, CDR2 SNEGSKA (reference sequence). The CDR3 DNA follows: TGCAGTGCTAGTTTCTCTTCTGGGGCCAACGTCCTGACTTTC. This sequence encodes CSASFSSGANVLTF.

The rearrangement uses TRBV2 and TRBJ2-1; 12 bases agree with TRBD2. This CDR3 comprises 13 residues. The V and J ends lost 6 bases and 8 bases, in that order; junction bases with no gene match: 2. CDR1 and CDR2 from the germline V gene are SNHLY and FYNNEI. Here the CDR3 DNA reads TGTGCCAGCAGGACTAGCGGGGGTTATGAGCAGTTCTTC. It yields the protein CASRTSGGYEQFF.

The chain links TRBV10-3 to TRBJ2-3; TRBD1 might be the D (6 bases). V was clipped by 11 bases and J by 2 bases, with 23 bases between them. This CDR3 has 16 residues. Germline V CDR1 and CDR2: ENHRY, SYGVKD. The CDR3 region is CAVKGGTGWATDTQYF. The CDR3 DNA reads as TGTGCCGTCAAAGGGGGTACAGGGTGGGCCACAGATACGCAGTATTTT.

The chain uses TRBV6-2 or TRBV6-3 and TRBJ2-5, with TRBD2 identical over 8 bases. The V segment lost 5 bases and the J segment 0 bases; nucleotides outside the gene matches: 14. Germline CDR1 reads MNHEY; CDR2 reads SVGEGT. The CDR3 is made up of 18 amino acids. CDR3 in amino acids: CASSDRPRTSRYQETQYF. CDR3 in DNA: TGTGCCAGCAGTGACAGACCCCGGACTAGCAGGTACCAAGAGACCCAGTACTTC.

This chain uses TRBV28 with TRBJ2-1; 8 positions agree with TRBD1. Germline trimming cut 6 bases from V and 9 bases from J; bases unmatched to any gene: 13. CDR3 length: 15 residues. Germline V gene lookup returns CDR1 MDHEN and CDR2 SYDVKM. The CDR3 DNA reads as TGTGCCAGCAGCCCTGGACAGGGCCGTTCCGGTGAGCAGTTCTTC. It codes for CASSPGQGRSGEQFF.

The chain has TRBV19 and TRBJ2-1; possibly TRBD2 for D (7 bases). CDR1 is LNHDA, CDR2 SQIVND, per germline (reference sequence). V lost 0 bases to trimming and J lost 3 bases, with 15 bases between them. The CDR3 spans 17 residues. This CDR3 reads CASSIDLGGGYYNEQFF. The CDR3 coding sequence is TGTGCCAGTAGTATAGATCTGGGCGGGGGCTACTACAATGAGCAGTTCTTC. Complete variable domain (other parts from reference TRBV19 and TRBJ2-1): DGGITQSPKYLFRKEGQNVTLSCEQNLNHDAMYWYRQDPGQGLRLIYYSQIVNDFQKGDIAEGYSVSREKKESFPLTVTSAQKNPTAFYLCASSIDLGGGYYNEQFFGPGTRLTVL.

The V and J genes are TRBV5-1 and TRBJ2-3; 8 nucleotides agree with TRBD2. Germline V gene sequence: CDR1 SGHRS, CDR2 YFSETQ. The CDR3 is 16 amino acids. V lost 3 bases and J lost 0; bases outside the gene matches: 6. CDR3 nucleotide sequence: TGCGCCAGCAGCTCAGGGACTAGGTTAAGCACAGATACGCAGTATTTT. This encodes CASSSGTRLSTDTQYF.

The chain uses TRBV6-6 and TRBJ1-1; D is unresolved. The length of the CDR3 is 10 residues. V was trimmed by 6 bases and J by 11 bases, leaving 10 bases between them. Germline CDR1 is MNHNY and CDR2 is SVGAGI (reference sequence). DNA for the CDR3: TGTGCCAGCAGGGATTCGAGGGCTTTCTTT. It codes for CASRDSRAFF.